Below, 8 T cell receptor beta chains from the same sample are listed, as sequenced in a study of blood T cell repertoires in COVID-19 (dated by TCRdb to the early 2020s). The library came from the immunoSEQ multiplex PCR assay. Held by TCRdb, this immuneACCESS table contains in-frame sequences only and omits some clones. Under half of the omission traces to an unresolved V gene where checked; the cause of the rest is unknown. Here the sample has some 340,000 clones; roughly 86% occur a single time. The ten largest clones take up about 5% of the sample. What was sequenced was PBMCs or T cells enriched from blood (not recorded which). The receptors were sampled from a woman aged 30 to 39 who had recovered from COVID-19.

V and J are TRBV6-2 or TRBV6-3 and TRBJ2-5, with 8 bases that match TRBD2. Trimming at V came to 5 bases and at J to 3 bases, leaving 17 bases not matched to a gene. CDR1 and CDR2 (germline): MNHEY, SVGEGT. CDR3 size: 18 residues. The chain's CDR3 is CASSTQLSAGGLEETQYF. In DNA, the CDR3 is TGTGCCAGCAGTACCCAATTGAGCGCGGGGGGCCTCGAAGAGACCCAGTACTTC.

The J gene is TRBJ1-2, the V gene TRBV30, with 7 bases that match TRBD1. V gave up 0 bases and J gave up 7 bases; unmatched junction bases: 14. CDR1 and CDR2 (germline): GTSNPN, SVGIG (reference sequence). The CDR3 runs to 16 residues. The chain's CDR3 is CAWSVFGRQGGSGYTF. CDR3 DNA sequence: TGTGCCTGGAGTGTTTTTGGTCGGCAGGGGGGATCTGGCTACACCTTC.

The rearrangement links TRBV5-4 to TRBJ1-1; TRBD1 agrees at 7 bases. Per the germline V gene, CDR1 is SGHNT and CDR2 is YYREEE (reference sequence). The CDR3 contains 14 residues. V was pared by 4 bases and J by 2 bases, with 5 bases of the junction left unmatched. CDR3 DNA sequence: TGTGCCAGCAGCGGGACAGTCACAAACACTGAAGCTTTCTTT. Amino acid sequence: CASSGTVTNTEAFF. The full variable domain, completed using reference TRBV5-4 and TRBJ1-1, is ETGVTQSPTHLIKTRGQQVTLRCSSQSGHNTVSWYQQALGQGPQFIFQYYREEENGRGNFPPRFSGLQFPNYSSELNVNALELDDSALYLCASSGTVTNTEAFFGQGTRLTVV.

The chain recombines TRBV7-2 with TRBJ1-5; D is undetermined. The germline gives CDR1 SGHTA, CDR2 FQGNSA. V was pared by 4 bases and J by 4 bases, with 11 bases between. CDR3 length: 14 amino acids. The CDR3 region has the DNA TGTGCCAGCAGCTCGCCGACAAAAAATCAGCCCCAGCATTTT. Translating it yields CASSSPTKNQPQHF.

The chain recombines TRBV5-4 with TRBJ1-2; D is possibly TRBD1 (5 bases). Germline assignment: CDR1 SGHNT and CDR2 YYREEE (reference sequence). The CDR3 runs 15 residues. Trimming took off 5 bases at V and 2 bases at J, with 16 bases between the two ends. The CDR3 DNA reads TGTGCCAGCAGTCCTCTGGTGGGGCGGAACTATGGCTACACCTTC. It encodes CASSPLVGRNYGYTF. The full variable domain, completed using reference TRBV5-4 and TRBJ1-2, is ETGVTQSPTHLIKTRGQQVTLRCSSQSGHNTVSWYQQALGQGPQFIFQYYREEENGRGNFPPRFSGLQFPNYSSELNVNALELDDSALYLCASSPLVGRNYGYTFGSGTRLTVV.

V gene TRBV12-1 combines with J gene TRBJ2-7; TRBD1 was called by the table and not checked on the DNA. TRBV12-1 is given as a pseudogene. CDR3 length equals 17 residues. CDR3 region: CASSRKEGVRQSHEQYF. Written as DNA, the CDR3 is TGTGCCAGCAGCCGGAAGGAAGGGGTTCGACAGTCCCACGAGCAGTACTTC.

The chain is built from TRBV12-5 and TRBJ2-4; D might be TRBD1 (6 bases). Deletions cut 4 bases from V and 5 bases from J, with 9 bases between. The CDR3 runs to 13 residues. CDR1 and CDR2 from the germline V gene are LGHNT and FRNRAP. The CDR3 loop is CASGWRTENIQYF. The DNA for the CDR3 is TGTGCTAGTGGTTGGCGGACAGAAAACATTCAGTACTTC.

The V call is TRBV3-1 (or the pseudogene TRBV3-2), the J call TRBJ2-3; 9 bases align to TRBD2. CDR3 length: 14 residues. From germline, CDR1 is LGHDT and CDR2 YNNKEL (reference sequence). V dropped 8 bases and J dropped 6; count of bases not matched to a gene: 9. The CDR3, as DNA: TGTGCCAGCTCAGGGGGACTAGCTGAGGATACGCAGTATTTT. Encoded protein: CASSGGLAEDTQYF.